One sample yielded the 26 T cell receptor beta chains listed below, sequenced in a study of OX40 agonist ivuxolimab in advanced cancers. Repertoires were generated with immunoSEQ multiplex PCR, while TCRdb's copy carries only in-frame clones and drops some. The sample lists 6,000 to 8,000 clones, less than 85% occurring once. The material was CD4+ or CD8+ T cells sorted from blood, obtained in a trial of the OX40 agonist ivuxolimab. These receptor sequences come from an adult with an advanced solid tumor such as melanoma, head and neck, liver or kidney cancer.

This clone turned up a few times. V gene TRBV6-5 combines with J gene TRBJ1-1, with D possibly TRBD1 on 6 matching bases. The V end was cut by 5 bases, the J end by 3 bases, with 10 bases between. The CDR3 runs 13 residues. Germline V CDR1 and CDR2: MNHEY, SVGAGI. The CDR3 bases are TGTGCCAGCAGTGCAGGGGCTCACACTGAAGCTTTCTTT. Its translation: CASSAGAHTEAFF.

This clone was recorded a few times. The chain combines TRBV25-1 with TRBJ2-1; maybe TRBD1 (6 bases). Germline CDR1 MGHDK, CDR2 SYGVNS. Trimming took off 0 bases at V and 4 bases at J, with 13 bases between the two ends. The CDR3 totals 16 residues. The CDR3 sequence is CASSEYGRDTYNEQFF. For the CDR3, the DNA is TGTGCCAGCAGTGAATATGGTAGGGACACATACAATGAGCAGTTCTTC. Supplemented by reference TRBV25-1 and TRBJ2-1, the full variable domain reads EADIYQTPRYLVIGTGKKITLECSQTMGHDKMYWYQQDPGMELHLIHYSYGVNSTEKGDLSSESTVSRIRTEHFPLTLESARPSHTSQYLCASSEYGRDTYNEQFFGPGTRLTVL.

CDR3 sequence reads: CASRTGGNTEAFF. The CDR3 coding sequence is TGTGCCAGTAGGACAGGGGGAAACACTGAAGCTTTCTTT. The J gene is TRBJ1-1, the V gene TRBV19, with 9 nucleotides matching TRBD1. The CDR3 sequence is 13 residues long. V shed 6 bases and J 2 bases; nucleotides not matched to a gene: 1. The V gene's germline CDR1 is LNHDA and CDR2 SQIVND (reference sequence).

V is TRBV4-3 and J is TRBJ1-3; no clear D. Germline V gives CDR1 LGHNA, CDR2 YSLEER. The length of the CDR3 is 16 residues. V was cut by 0 bases and J by 0 bases, with 9 bases left in between. DNA of the CDR3: TGCGCCAGCAGCCAAGATTTGATCAACTCTGGAAACACCATATATTTT. Encoded protein: CASSQDLINSGNTIYF.

The chain combines TRBV4-1 with TRBJ1-4; D might be TRBD1 (5 bases). The germline V and J ends were trimmed by 3 bases and 8 bases, with 16 bases remaining between them. Germline lookup yields CDR1 MGHRA and CDR2 YSYEKL. The CDR3 has 15 amino acids. The CDR3 nucleotides read TGCGCCAGCAGCCACCCCCGAGGGGTAGAGGAAAAACTGTTTTTT. Its translation: CASSHPRGVEEKLFF.

This clone turned up a few times. The chain joins TRBV7-9 to TRBJ2-2; 11 bases line up with TRBD2. This CDR3 region has 16 residues. CDR1 and CDR2 (germline): SEHNR, FQNEAQ (reference sequence). The V segment lost 5 bases and the J segment 6 bases; nucleotides outside the gene matches: 8. CDR3 sequence reads: CASSPSTSGGPGELFF. For the CDR3, the DNA is TGTGCCAGCAGCCCCTCCACTAGCGGGGGCCCCGGGGAGCTGTTTTTT.

V is TRBV27 and J is TRBJ2-7; TRBD1 might be the D (6 bases). The germline V and J ends were trimmed by 6 bases and 1 base, with 25 bases remaining between them. Germline loops: CDR1 MNHEY, CDR2 SMNVEV (reference sequence). The CDR3 spans 18 residues. CDR3 amino acids: CASRVYLGAASRSYEQYF. The CDR3 coding sequence is TGTGCCAGCAGAGTTTATCTGGGGGCGGCCAGCCGGTCCTACGAGCAGTACTTC.

The chain uses TRBV7-2 and TRBJ2-1; 7 nucleotides line up with TRBD2. V shed 7 bases and J 1 base; nucleotides not matched to a gene: 4. Looked up from germline, CDR1 is SGHTA and CDR2 is FQGNSA. The CDR3 is 14 amino acids. Here the CDR3 DNA reads TGTGCCAGCACTGGGGGGGTTTCCTACAATGAGCAGTTCTTC. The encoded protein is CASTGGVSYNEQFF.

The chain employs TRBV7-6 and TRBJ2-2, with unresolved D. V lost 0 bases and J 11 bases, leaving 7 bases between the germline ends. The CDR3 covers 12 residues. CDR1 is SGHVS, CDR2 FNYEAQ, per germline. The DNA for the CDR3 is TGTGCCAGCAGCTTAGCCGGGTTAGAGCTGTTTTTT. Translating it yields CASSLAGLELFF.

This rearrangement joins TRBV4-1 to TRBJ2-1, with unresolved D. CDR1 is MGHRA and CDR2 is YSYEKL in the germline V gene. The V and J ends lost 0 bases and 6 bases respectively, with 15 bases between them. The CDR3 covers 16 residues. The CDR3 DNA reads TGCGCCAGCAGCCAAGAAGGTCCCTTCCGGAGCAATGAGCAGTTCTTC. Its protein product is CASSQEGPFRSNEQFF.

This rearrangement joins TRBV6-5 to TRBJ1-1; D remains ambiguous. Trimming took off 5 bases at V and 0 bases at J, with 13 bases between the two ends. This CDR3 region has 15 residues. In germline, CDR1 is MNHEY, CDR2 SVGAGI. The CDR3, as DNA: TGTGCCAGCAGTCTGCCGCGGACGGTGAACACTGAAGCTTTCTTT. Amino acids: CASSLPRTVNTEAFF.

The chain combines TRBV2 with TRBJ2-3; no reliable D call. Per germline, CDR1 SNHLY and CDR2 FYNNEI. V lost 0 bases and J lost 5, with 6 bases in between. The CDR3 length is 13 residues. The CDR3 spells CASSEALRDTQYF. The CDR3 DNA reads as TGTGCCAGCAGTGAAGCGCTAAGAGATACGCAGTATTTT.

The chain recombines TRBV5-1 with TRBJ2-3, with 9 bases aligning to TRBD2. This CDR3 is 19 amino acids long. The ends lost 5 bases at V and 7 bases at J; junction bases unmatched: 23. Germline values: CDR1 SGHRS, CDR2 YFSETQ. CDR3 nucleotide sequence: TGCGCCAGCAGTCTGACTAGCGGCGGCTCCCGGGGGGGACCTAATACGCAGTATTTT. It is translated as CASSLTSGGSRGGPNTQYF.

The chain links TRBV7-8 to TRBJ1-4; D gene unclear. The CDR3 extends over 13 amino acids. Germline V gene data show CDR1 as SGHVS and CDR2 as FQNEAQ. V was cut by 1 base and J by 7 bases, with 7 bases left in between. In nucleotides, the CDR3 is TGTGCCAGCAGCTTAGAAGGGATTGAAAAACTGTTTTTT. Protein product: CASSLEGIEKLFF.

V usage is TRBV9 and J usage is TRBJ1-5; the match to TRBD1 covers 8 bases. The CDR3 extends over 16 amino acids. Germline CDR1 SGDLS, CDR2 YYNGEE. V lost 4 bases, J lost 0 bases, and 6 bases stayed unmatched. CDR3 residues: CASSPTGDHSNQPQHF. The CDR3 DNA sequence: TGTGCCAGCAGCCCGACAGGGGATCATAGCAATCAGCCCCAGCATTTT.

The table lists this clone with a count of one. The V call is TRBV5-4, the J call TRBJ1-2, with D unresolved. Germline CDR1 is SGHNT and CDR2 is YYREEE (reference sequence). This CDR3 spans 12 amino acids. The ends were cut back, 0 bases at V and 5 bases at J, with 5 bases in the middle. CDR3 coding DNA: TGTGCCAGCAGCTTGGCCGCGTATGGCTACACCTTC. It yields the protein CASSLAAYGYTF.

The genes are TRBV11-2 and TRBJ2-1; possible D gene TRBD1, 6 bases. V was clipped by 4 bases and J by 10 bases, with 11 bases between them. Germline V CDR1 and CDR2: SGHAT, FQNNGV. The CDR3 is made up of 12 amino acids. The CDR3 coding sequence is TGTGCCAGCAGCTCGATGGGGACAGAGCAGTTCTTC. This codes for CASSSMGTEQFF.

The chain is built from TRBV27 and TRBJ2-2, with TRBD2 matching over 7 bases. This CDR3 has 14 residues. Trimming removed 3 bases from V and 6 bases from J; junction bases left unmatched: 4. Germline V gene sequence: CDR1 MNHEY, CDR2 SMNVEV (reference sequence). The CDR3 coding sequence is TGTGCCAGCAGTTTGCGGGAGCGGGCCGGGGAGCTGTTTTTT. Protein product: CASSLRERAGELFF.

J is TRBJ2-2 and V is TRBV7-6, with 7 positions matching TRBD1. The V and J ends lost 1 base and 0 bases, in that order; junction bases with no gene match: 2. The CDR3 consists of 16 residues. From germline, CDR1 is SGHVS and CDR2 FNYEAQ. The CDR3 DNA follows: TGTGCCAGCAGCTTAGTTACAGGGGCGAACACCGGGGAGCTGTTTTTT. Protein sequence: CASSLVTGANTGELFF.

This chain connects TRBV15 to TRBJ2-7; a weak D match, TRBD1 (5 bases). This CDR3 contains 12 residues. Trimming removed 5 bases from V and 6 bases from J, with 11 bases in between. Germline assignment: CDR1 LNHNV and CDR2 YYDKDF (reference sequence). CDR3 nucleotide sequence: TGTGCCACCAGCCGAAGGGGTGGCGAGCAGTACTTC. Its translation is CATSRRGGEQYF.

V gene TRBV4-2 combines with J gene TRBJ2-1; D may match TRBD1 or TRBD2 (5 bases each). In germline, CDR1 is LGHNA, CDR2 YNFKEQ. Trimming left V 5 bases short and J 9 bases short, with 11 bases between. The CDR3 runs 12 residues. The DNA for the CDR3 is TGTGCCAGCAGCTCACCGGGGCTTGAGCAGTTCTTC. As protein: CASSSPGLEQFF.

This chain joins TRBV4-3 and TRBJ2-1, with TRBD2 identical over 8 bases. Trimming took 4 bases from V and 7 from J; bases not matched to a gene: 9. The CDR3 is 15 residues long. CDR1 and CDR2 (germline): LGHNA, YSLEER. CDR3 loop: CASSLREGIGNEQFF. CDR3 sequence (DNA): TGCGCCAGCAGCCTACGGGAGGGCATTGGGAATGAGCAGTTCTTC.

The chain recombines TRBV2 with TRBJ2-3; 9 bases map to TRBD2. The germline CDR1 and CDR2 sequences are SNHLY and FYNNEI. This CDR3 spans 12 amino acids. The J segment lost 6 bases and the V segment lost 8 bases, leaving 3 bases of the junction unmatched. CDR3 sequence (DNA): TGTGCCAGCGGGGCGGGAGGGGATACGCAGTATTTT. Its translation is CASGAGGDTQYF.

The rearrangement joins TRBV5-6 to TRBJ1-1; perhaps TRBD1 as D (5 bases). This CDR3 is 14 amino acids long. V shed 4 bases and J shed 1 base, with 11 bases lying between them. CDR1 SGHDT and CDR2 YYEEEE come from the germline V gene. Here the CDR3 DNA reads TGTGCCAGCAGCCCCTGGCAGGGGAACACTGAAGCTTTCTTT. Encoded protein: CASSPWQGNTEAFF.

The chain combines TRBV11-3 with TRBJ2-3; 13 positions agree with TRBD2. J was trimmed by 0 bases and V by 5 bases; bases with no gene match: 14. In germline, CDR1 is SGHNT, CDR2 YENEEA. This CDR3 spans 20 amino acids. Here the CDR3 reads CASSRRLAGGLDTSTDTQYF. The CDR3 nucleotides are TGTGCCAGCAGCCGTCGACTAGCGGGAGGTCTCGATACTAGCACAGATACGCAGTATTTT.

This chain connects TRBV28 to TRBJ2-5; weak D call: TRBD2 (6 bases). Germline V lookup: CDR1 MDHEN, CDR2 SYDVKM. The CDR3 covers 13 residues. Trimming took 2 bases from V and 3 from J, leaving 7 bases between them. The CDR3 here is CASSLGGEETQYF. The CDR3 nucleotides are TGTGCCAGCAGTTTAGGCGGGGAAGAGACCCAGTACTTC.